The subject of this entry is one T cell receptor beta chain. The antigen is unknown. The data were taken from a study of cytomegalovirus exposure and HLA in healthy donors. General observations from the study: Reports indicated that the classifier achieved high specificity and sensitivity in diagnosing cytomegalovirus status. Associated with cytomegalovirus, according to the listing, were approximately 160 TCR beta chains.

V lost 4 bases to trimming and J lost 7 bases, with 17 bases between them. Germline CDR1 is LNHDA and CDR2 is SQIVND (reference sequence). The CDR3 length is 15 residues. This table comes from immunoSEQ multiplex PCR, and its TCRdb copy is limited to in-frame clones, with some not included. The table shows 120,000 to 150,000 clones, with approximately 88% occurring only once. The sample consisted of PBMCs. This sequence joins TRBV19 and TRBJ1-5; D perhaps matches TRBD1 (6 bases). This TCR was sampled from a man between 18 and 35 years old in good health and CMV-seropositive. For the CDR3, the DNA is TGTGCCAGTAGTAAGAGAAACAGGGACGGGCAGCCCCAGCATTTT. Translated, it gives CASSKRNRDGQPQHF.